The 22 T cell receptor beta chains below come from one sample, sequenced in a study of glioma-infiltrating T cells. The iRepertoire nested amplicon-rescue multiplex PCR amplified TCR alpha and beta CDR3s from RNA. TCRdb independently ran MiXCR on the multiplex PCR reads; one entry per CDR3 protein. The sample contains approximately 11,000 distinct CDR3 sequences, around a quarter of which appear only once. The material sequenced was glioma tissue, nonneoplastic brain tissue, or PBMCs (not recorded which). The receptors come from a human donor with low-grade glioma or glioblastoma, undergoing nonglioma brain surgery, or in good health (not recorded which).

A remark on this clonotype: The junction shows a germline mismatch at one end, possibly a read error. V usage is TRBV4-2 and J usage is TRBJ2-7, with D possibly being TRBD1 (5 bases). Germline V gives CDR1 LGHNA, CDR2 YNFKEQ. The CDR3 has 15 amino acids. The CDR3 region is CARSQDSQGRDEQYF. CDR3 nucleotide sequence: TGTGCCAGAAGCCAAGATTCCCAGGGTCGAGACGAGCAGTACTTC.

By proportion, this clonotype is medium-sized. The chain recombines TRBV28 with TRBJ1-1; 8 bases fit TRBD1. The ends lost 7 bases at V and 7 bases at J; junction bases unmatched: 14. The V gene's germline CDR1 is MDHEN and CDR2 SYDVKM. This CDR3 has 15 residues. The CDR3 coding sequence is TGTGCCAGCACCCTACCGGGACAGGAGTATCATGAAGCTTTCTTT. Translation: CASTLPGQEYHEAFF. The complete variable domain, with remaining parts taken from reference TRBV28 and TRBJ1-1, reads DVKVTQSSRYLVKRTGEKVFLECVQDMDHENMFWYRQDPGLGLRLIYFSYDVKMKEKGDIPEGYSVSREKKERFSLILESASTNQTSMYLCASTLPGQEYHEAFFGQGTRLTVV.

This clonotype occurred many times. J is TRBJ2-7 and V is TRBV10-3; 13 nucleotides match TRBD2. There are 15 residues in the CDR3. The junction had 3 bases not matched to a gene; V was cut back by 4 bases and J by 3 bases. Germline V gives CDR1 ENHRY, CDR2 SYGVKD. The CDR3 spells CAISGTSGSGYEQYF. The CDR3 DNA is TGTGCCATCAGTGGGACTAGCGGGAGCGGCTACGAGCAGTACTTC.

This clonotype was detected ten times or more. The chain has TRBV4-1 and TRBJ2-1, with 7 bases identical to TRBD2. Per the germline V gene, CDR1 is MGHRA and CDR2 is YSYEKL. The CDR3 has 17 residues. The ends lost 0 bases at V and 3 bases at J; junction bases unmatched: 8. CDR3 bases: TGCGCCAGCAGCCAAGATCACCTCGCTAGCGGCTACAATGAGCAGTTCTTC. Its translation: CASSQDHLASGYNEQFF.

V gene TRBV2 combines with J gene TRBJ2-1, with D uncertain. CDR1 and CDR2 (germline): SNHLY, FYNNEI. The CDR3 extends over 14 amino acids. V shed 6 bases and J shed 7 bases, with 16 bases lying between them. The chain's CDR3 is CASRERARGNEQFF. The CDR3 coding sequence is TGTGCCAGCAGGGAACGGGCTAGAGGAAATGAGCAGTTCTTC.

A remark on this clonotype: A much larger clone is a single base away; this may be a read error. V and J are TRBV6-2 or TRBV6-3 and TRBJ2-7; no definite D call. The CDR3 extends over 12 amino acids. V dropped 0 bases and J dropped 9 bases, with 9 bases sitting between them. From germline, CDR1 is MNHEY and CDR2 SVGEGT. CDR3 sequence reads: CASSYSIVGQYF. DNA of the CDR3: TGTGCCAGCAGTTACTCGATTGTCGGGCAGTACTTC.

In its sample, this clonotype was seen a few times. This sequence joins TRBV7-9 and TRBJ1-1; a possible D gene is TRBD1 (5 bases). Germline CDR1 SEHNR, CDR2 FQNEAQ (reference sequence). V was pared by 6 bases and J by 4 bases, with 21 bases between. CDR3 length: 16 amino acids. The chain's CDR3 is CASSPRTQDIFTEAFF. The CDR3 coding sequence is TGTGCCAGCAGTCCGAGGACACAGGATATCTTCACTGAAGCTTTCTTT.

As for this clonotype: Just one base apart from a much larger clone, this may be a read error. CDR3 amino acids: CASSLGASEQFF. CDR3 nucleotides: TGCGCCAGCAGCCTTGGGGCGAGTGAGCAGTTCTTC. The chain is built from TRBV4-1 and TRBJ2-1; possible D gene TRBD1, 5 bases. Between the trimmed V and J ends, which lost 4 bases and 9 bases, there was a span of 10 bases. CDR3 length: 12 amino acids. The germline gives CDR1 MGHRA, CDR2 YSYEKL.

This clonotype was recorded a few times. This rearrangement joins TRBV19 to TRBJ1-1; no clear D gene. The CDR3 is 11 residues long. The V gene's germline CDR1 is LNHDA and CDR2 SQIVND (reference sequence). Trimming removed 3 bases at V and 8 bases at J, with 7 bases between. CDR3 sequence: CASSMQGEAFF. DNA for the CDR3: TGTGCCAGTAGTATGCAAGGGGAAGCTTTCTTT.

Concerning this clonotype: It may be a read error: a sequence one base away is much more abundant. V and J are TRBV10-2 and TRBJ2-1; D is unresolved. CDR3 length: 14 residues. CDR1 is WSHSY, CDR2 SAAADI, per germline. The CDR3 DNA sequence: TGCGCCAGCAGTGAACGAGTCTTCGTGTATGAGCAGTTATTC. Its translation: CASSERVFVYEQLF.

Of note for this clonotype: A much larger clone is a single base away; this may be a read error. The rearrangement links TRBV7-3 to TRBJ2-1; no reliable D call. Germline V gives CDR1 SGHTA, CDR2 FQGTGA. Trimming pared 5 bases from V and 0 bases from J, leaving 14 bases between. The CDR3 extends over 16 amino acids. CDR3 bases: TGTGCCAGCAGCCCCCTTTCTGAGAGCTCCTACAATGAGCAGTTCTTC. Its translation: CASSPLSESSYNEQFF.

The chain recombines TRBV29-1 with TRBJ2-7; D not resolved. Trimming stripped 5 bases from V and 3 bases from J, with 14 bases between. The CDR3 contains 13 residues. Looked up from germline, CDR1 is SQVTM and CDR2 is ANQGSEA. DNA for the CDR3: TGCAGCGTTATGACCGTTCCCCTCTACGAGCAGTACTTC. This codes for CSVMTVPLYEQYF.

Worth noting for this clonotype: The junction shows a germline mismatch at one end, possibly a read error. This chain joins TRBV6-5 and TRBJ2-3; D unclear. Germline V gene data show CDR1 as MNHEY and CDR2 as SVGAGI. The CDR3 has 16 amino acids. The chain's CDR3 is CASIYRPAARTDTQYF. CDR3 bases: TGTGCTAGCATTTACCGGCCGGCAGCTCGCACAGATACGCAGTATTTT.

This clonotype was detected a few times. The rearrangement uses TRBV10-2 and TRBJ2-7; TRBD1 might be the D (5 bases). Trimming left V 2 bases short and J 11 bases short, with 13 bases between. The CDR3 runs to 12 residues. The germline CDR1 and CDR2 sequences are WSHSY and SAAADI. The CDR3 DNA reads as TGCGCCAGCAGTGAGGGGTATGCGGACAAGTACTTC. As protein: CASSEGYADKYF.

This clonotype has a count of ten or more. The V call is TRBV7-2, the J call TRBJ2-7; D gene unclear. The CDR3 contains 13 residues. V was shortened by 1 base and J by 7 bases, with 11 bases between the two germline ends. Germline V gene sequence: CDR1 SGHTA, CDR2 FQGNSA. The CDR3 here is CASSLGSWVEQYF. CDR3 nucleotide sequence: TGTGCCAGCAGCTTAGGGTCATGGGTTGAGCAGTACTTC.

This clonotype was found many times. J is TRBJ2-3 and V is TRBV15; TRBD2 aligns across 11 bases. The CDR3 runs 17 residues. From germline, CDR1 is LNHNV and CDR2 YYDKDF (reference sequence). V shed 2 bases, J shed 3 bases, and the junction held 7 bases outside the gene matches. The CDR3 region is CATSRTGLAVGTDTQYF. CDR3 nucleotide sequence: TGTGCCACCAGCAGAACGGGACTAGCGGTGGGAACAGATACGCAGTATTTT.

The table lists this clonotype with many counts. This chain uses TRBV4-1 with TRBJ2-1; 7 nucleotides match TRBD1. CDR1 is MGHRA, CDR2 YSYEKL, per germline. CDR3 size: 15 residues. V gave up 0 bases and J gave up 2 bases; unmatched junction bases: 1. CDR3 coding DNA: TGCGCCAGCAGCCAAGAAGACAGGGCCTACAATGAGCAGTTCTTC. Translation: CASSQEDRAYNEQFF.

For this clonotype: Possible read error: a much larger clone is one base away. This chain connects TRBV27 to TRBJ1-5; 9 bases map to TRBD1. Per the germline V gene, CDR1 is MNHEY and CDR2 is SMNVEV (reference sequence). The CDR3 sequence is 13 residues long. The CDR3 here is CASSPDRGQTQHF. For the CDR3, the DNA is TGTGCCAGCAGTCCGGACAGGGGTCAGACCCAGCATTTT.

V and J are TRBV6-6 and TRBJ1-1; TRBD1 is a possible D gene (6 bases). This CDR3 is built from 18 residues. Germline V gene lookup returns CDR1 MNHNY and CDR2 SVGAGI (reference sequence). V dropped 5 bases and J dropped 4 bases, with 26 bases sitting between them. The CDR3, as DNA: TGTGCCAGCAGTCCCAATATGGGTTGGGGGGGCATGGGCACTGAAGCTTTCTTT. It specifies CASSPNMGWGGMGTEAFF.

J is TRBJ1-1 and V is TRBV5-1; 7 bases match TRBD1. Germline CDR1 and CDR2: SGHRS and YFSETQ. V lost 3 bases and J lost 3; bases outside the gene matches: 14. The CDR3 is made up of 17 amino acids. This CDR3 reads CASSSTVRDSTDTEAFF. The CDR3 coding sequence is TGCGCCAGCAGCTCAACCGTTCGGGACAGCACTGACACTGAAGCTTTCTTT. The complete variable domain, with remaining parts taken from reference TRBV5-1 and TRBJ1-1, reads KAGVTQTPRYLIKTRGQQVTLSCSPISGHRSVSWYQQTPGQGLQFLFEYFSETQRNKGNFPGRFSGRQFSNSRSEMNVSTLELGDSALYLCASSSTVRDSTDTEAFFGQGTRLTVV.

In this sample, this clonotype turned up many times. This chain's CDR3 is CASSGLAGESTDTQYF. CDR3 DNA: TGTGCCAGCAGTGGACTAGCGGGAGAAAGCACAGATACGCAGTATTTT. V is TRBV6-4 and J is TRBJ2-3, with 12 bases identical to TRBD2. The CDR3 runs to 16 residues. V was pared by 4 bases and J by 0 bases, with 2 bases of the junction left unmatched. Germline V gene sequence: CDR1 MRHNA, CDR2 SNTAGT.

This chain joins TRBV7-6 and TRBJ1-4; 8 bases map to TRBD1. CDR3 length equals 18 residues. Germline CDR1 SGHVS, CDR2 FNYEAQ. J gave up 8 bases and V 1 base, and 15 bases lay outside the gene matches. The CDR3 region is CASSLGPRTGYRAEKLFF. The CDR3 coding sequence is TGTGCCAGCAGCTTAGGACCGAGGACAGGGTACCGAGCGGAAAAACTGTTTTTT. The full variable domain, completed using reference TRBV7-6 and TRBJ1-4, is GAGVSQSPRYKVTKRGQDVALRCDPISGHVSLYWYRQALGQGPEFLTYFNYEAQQDKSGLPNDRFSAERPEGSISTLTIQRTEQRDSAMYRCASSLGPRTGYRAEKLFFGSGTQLSVL.